This T cell receptor (beta chain) was observed in a study of blood T cell repertoires in COVID-19. Overall study context: Collection of acute and convalescent COVID-19 samples took place in the United States, Italy and Spain. From T cells, B-cell-depleted T cells, or PBMCs came the material, which was cDNA or gDNA.

Germline V gene data show CDR1 as SGHRS and CDR2 as YFSETQ. The CDR3 is 15 residues long. V was clipped by 5 bases and J by 0 bases, with 13 bases between them. How the authors handled the data: It was from reference gene primer amplification that nucleated cell counts were estimated. TCRdb keeps only in-frame clones here, not all; method: immunoSEQ multiplex PCR. V and J calls plus clone size are reproduced from that table; the DNA served to infer D and trimming. This sample has 150,000 or so clones, with around 80% found just once. This TCR derives from a human donor with acute or convalescent COVID-19. The donor label of this sample is uncertain. V is TRBV5-1 and J is TRBJ2-3, with D unresolved. The source material was peripheral blood. The CDR3 reads CASRRQVFSTDTQYF. The CDR3 bases are TGCGCCAGCAGACGCCAGGTTTTTAGCACAGATACGCAGTATTTT.